The rows below give T cell receptor beta chains drawn from one sample of a study of Ad26.COV2.S vaccination and SARS-CoV-2 variants. Data came from immunoSEQ multiplex PCR; TCRdb stores just in-frame clones and leaves some out. Among fewer than 900,000 clones, roughly 90% were seen once, and the ten largest hold roughly 1.5%. Sequenced material: peripheral blood, taken in a trial of Ad26.COV2.S vaccine versus placebo. These receptors came from a person between 18 and 65 years old who received the Ad26.COV2.S COVID-19 vaccine or a placebo. The CDR3 runs from the conserved cysteine through the conserved F or W. D genes are given only for firm matches. Clone size, where shown, is once, few, many, or a class for clones that have expanded.

.,TRBJ2-1,.,TRBV6-5,TGTGCCAGCAGCCACCAAATGATCTACAATGAGCAGTTCTTC,CASSHQMIYNEQFF
.,TRBJ2-2,TRBD1,TRBV3-1/TRBV3-2,TGTGCCAGCAGCCCAAGACAGGGTAACACCGGGGAGCTGTTTTTT,CASSPRQGNTGELFF
.,TRBJ1-2,TRBD1,TRBV19,TGTGCCAGTACCCCGAGGGACAGGGGACACGGCTACACCTTC,CASTPRDRGHGYTF
.,TRBJ2-3,.,TRBV7-3,TGTGCCAGCAGCTTAAGAGGGAGCAGCACAGATACGCAGTATTTT,CASSLRGSSTDTQYF
.,TRBJ1-2,TRBD1,TRBV7-9,TGTGCCAGCAGCCCCAACGACAGGGCGACCTATGGCTACACCTTC,CASSPNDRATYGYTF
.,TRBJ2-7,.,TRBV24-1,TGTGCCACCATACTCGGGTGTGAGGTTTACGAGCAGTACTTC,CATILGCEVYEQYF
.,TRBJ1-1,.,TRBV3-1/TRBV3-2,TGTGCCAGCAGCCAAGGGGGGTTCGCTTTCTTT,CASSQGGFAFF
.,TRBJ1-2,.,TRBV15,TGTGCCACCAGCAGAGATCGAGGAGTGGCGAACTATGGCTACACCTTC,CATSRDRGVANYGYTF
.,TRBJ1-2,.,TRBV14,TGTGCCAGCAGCCCTTCGCCGGGCGGCTATGGCTACACCTTC,CASSPSPGGYGYTF
.,TRBJ1-5,TRBD1,TRBV19,TGTGCCAGTACTCCGGGACAGAATTATCAGCCCCAGCATTTT,CASTPGQNYQPQHF
.,TRBJ2-1,.,TRBV6-5,TGTGCCAGCAGTTACAGTTCCAACGCCAATGAGCAGTTCTTC,CASSYSSNANEQFF
.,TRBJ1-1,.,TRBV4-2,TGTGCCAGCAGCCCCTCCTATCTTTCGGATCTAGACACTGAAGCTTTCTTT,CASSPSYLSDLDTEAFF
.,TRBJ1-3,.,TRBV5-1,TGCGCCAGCAGCCCTAACACAGGGACTGGAAACACCATATATTTT,CASSPNTGTGNTIYF
.,TRBJ1-3,.,TRBV6-5,TGTGCCAGCAGTTACACCGGGGCTCCTGGAAACACCATATATTTT,CASSYTGAPGNTIYF
.,TRBJ2-3,TRBD2,TRBV12-5,TGTGCTAGTAAGACTAGCGGGGGGGGAAGCGGAGATACGCAGTATTTT,CASKTSGGGSGDTQYF
.,TRBJ2-3,TRBD1,TRBV6-4,TGTGCCAGCAGGGGACAGAACACAGATACGCAGTATTTT,CASRGQNTDTQYF
.,TRBJ2-5,.,TRBV6-5,TGTGCCAGCAGTTACCCCGGCGGGCAAGAGACCCAGTACTTC,CASSYPGGQETQYF
.,TRBJ2-3,.,TRBV4-2,TGTGCCAGCAGCCACACGGACCCGGGGGCAGATACGCAGTATTTT,CASSHTDPGADTQYF
.,TRBJ1-4,.,TRBV7-9,TGTGCCAGCAGCTTATCTGGGGCAACTAATGAAAAACTGTTTTTT,CASSLSGATNEKLFF
.,TRBJ1-1,TRBD1,TRBV25-1,TGTGCCAGCAGTGTTTACAGGGGTACGAACACTGAAGCTTTCTTT,CASSVYRGTNTEAFF
.,TRBJ2-7,.,TRBV30,TGTGCCTGGAGTGTAGGGCCGGGGGCCGGCGAGCAGTACTTC,CAWSVGPGAGEQYF
.,TRBJ2-5,TRBD2,TRBV4-2,TGTGCCAGCAGCCCCGGACTAGCGGGGGCGCGTGGGGAGACCCAGTACTTC,CASSPGLAGARGETQYF
.,TRBJ2-2,TRBD1,TRBV5-1,TGCGCCAGCAGCTCACCGGGACAGGGAGGAACCGGGGAGCTGTTTTTT,CASSSPGQGGTGELFF
once,TRBJ2-1,TRBD2,TRBV30,TGTGCCTGGAGTTCGGCGGGAGTTAATGAGCAGTTCTTC,CAWSSAGVNEQFF
.,TRBJ1-5,TRBD1,TRBV19,TGTGCCAGTAACCCCACGACAGGGGCCTCCGGCCCGCCCCAGCATTTT,CASNPTTGASGPPQHF
.,TRBJ1-1,.,TRBV12-3/TRBV12-4,TGTGCCAGCAGTTTGAATACAGGCGCTTTCTTT,CASSLNTGAFF
.,TRBJ2-6,TRBD1,TRBV18,TGTGCCAGCTCCCCCGGGACAGGGTTTGATGGGGCCAACGTCCTGACTTTC,CASSPGTGFDGANVLTF
few,TRBJ1-2,.,TRBV3-1/TRBV3-2,TGTGCCAGCAGCCAAGTCCCGGGAGGGACGGAGTATGGCTACACCTTC,CASSQVPGGTEYGYTF
.,TRBJ2-7,.,TRBV11-2,TGTGCCAGCAGCCCCGACCGCTACGAGCAGTACTTC,CASSPDRYEQYF
.,TRBJ2-1,TRBD2,TRBV5-1,TGCGCCAGCAGCTTGGATAGCGGGTCCTACAATGAGCAGTTCTTC,CASSLDSGSYNEQFF
.,TRBJ2-2,.,TRBV11-2,TGTGCCAGCAGCTTTGCCGGGCCGGGCACCGGGGAGCTGTTTTTT,CASSFAGPGTGELFF
once,TRBJ1-2,.,TRBV9,TGTGCCAGCAGCCCACCTAACGGCGGCTATGGCTACACCTTC,CASSPPNGGYGYTF
once,TRBJ1-5,TRBD1,TRBV18,TGTGCCAGCTCAAGAGGGGGCGATGGCAATCAGCCCCAGCATTTT,CASSRGGDGNQPQHF
few,TRBJ1-3,.,TRBV19,TGTGCCAGCAAGGACAGCCTGAGCTCTGGAAACACCATATATTTT,CASKDSLSSGNTIYF
.,TRBJ2-4,.,TRBV19,TGTGCCAGTAGTATAGGGGGGAGAGGAAACATTCAGTACTTC,CASSIGGRGNIQYF
once,TRBJ1-4,.,TRBV30,TGTGCCTGGAGTGTTGGGAGGGCTCCCGAAAAACTGTTTTTT,CAWSVGRAPEKLFF
.,TRBJ1-2,.,TRBV2,TGTGCCAGCAATCAGGCAGGGACCTATGGCTACACCTTC,CASNQAGTYGYTF
.,TRBJ1-2,TRBD1,TRBV3-1/TRBV3-2,TGTGCCAGCAGCCAGGGGACAGGGGGCCCGTGGAACTATGGCTACACCTTC,CASSQGTGGPWNYGYTF
.,TRBJ1-1,.,TRBV6-5,TGTGCCAGCAGAAAAACAGGGAACACTGAAGCTTTCTTT,CASRKTGNTEAFF
.,TRBJ1-4,.,TRBV11-2,TGTGCCAGCAGCTTAGGAATCGCGGGGGGTATTAATGAAAAACTGTTTTTT,CASSLGIAGGINEKLFF
.,TRBJ2-7,.,TRBV19,TGTGCCAGTAGTCCGTTAACTTCTATCCCCTACGAGCAGTACTTC,CASSPLTSIPYEQYF
once,TRBJ1-6,TRBD1,TRBV3-1/TRBV3-2,TGTGCCAGCAGCAGGGCAGGGGACAGAGGAACATTCTCCTATAATTCACCCCTCCACTTT,CASSRAGDRGTFSYNSPLHF
few,TRBJ1-4,.,TRBV6-5,TGTGCCAGCAGATGGGACCCCAATGGGAATGAAAAACTGTTTTTT,CASRWDPNGNEKLFF
.,TRBJ2-1,.,TRBV7-2,TGTGCCAGCAGCTTAGCGATAACGGCCGAGCAGTTCTTC,CASSLAITAEQFF
.,TRBJ1-4,TRBD1,TRBV6-5,TGTGCCAGCAGATTGGGGACAGACGGGAATGAAAAACTGTTTTTT,CASRLGTDGNEKLFF
.,TRBJ2-5,.,TRBV10-3,TGTGCCATCAGTGGACCGGGACACAGCCAAGAGACCCAGTACTTC,CAISGPGHSQETQYF
.,TRBJ1-5,TRBD1,TRBV19,TGTGCCAGTAGTATGGGTACTTACAGGGGCCGTCAGCCCCAGCATTTT,CASSMGTYRGRQPQHF
.,TRBJ2-5,TRBD1,TRBV3-1/TRBV3-2,TGTGCCAGCAGCCAAGATCGGACAGGCTTCCAGACCCAGTACTTC,CASSQDRTGFQTQYF
.,TRBJ2-7,TRBD1,TRBV7-9,TGTGCCAGCAGCTTATTGAGACAGGGGGCTGCCGAGCAGTACTTC,CASSLLRQGAAEQYF
.,TRBJ2-1,TRBD2,TRBV10-3,TGTGCCATCAAAGCGGGAGGGCCGAGGAATGAGCAGTTCTTC,CAIKAGGPRNEQFF
.,TRBJ2-7,.,TRBV23-1,TGCGCCAGCAGTCATTGGAGAAGACCGTACTACGAGCAGTACTTC,CASSHWRRPYYEQYF
once,TRBJ1-1,.,TRBV6-5,TGTGCCAGCACTAAAGGGGCGACGAACACTGAAGCTTTCTTT,CASTKGATNTEAFF
.,TRBJ1-1,TRBD1,TRBV7-9,TGTGCCAGCAGCACAGGGGGCGGCACTGAAGCTTTCTTT,CASSTGGGTEAFF